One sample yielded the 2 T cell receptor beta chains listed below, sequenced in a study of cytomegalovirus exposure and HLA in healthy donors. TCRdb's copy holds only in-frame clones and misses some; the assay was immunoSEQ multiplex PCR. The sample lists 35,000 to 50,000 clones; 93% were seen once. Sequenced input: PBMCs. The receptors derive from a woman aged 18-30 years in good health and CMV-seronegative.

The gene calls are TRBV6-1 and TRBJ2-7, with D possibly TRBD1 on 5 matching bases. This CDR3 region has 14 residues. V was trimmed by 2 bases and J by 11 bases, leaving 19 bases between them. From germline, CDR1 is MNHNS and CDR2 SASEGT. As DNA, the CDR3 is TGTGCCAGCAGTGAAAGGCAGGGTCCCGACCTGGAGTACTTC. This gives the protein CASSERQGPDLEYF.

For the CDR3, the DNA is TGTGCCAGCAGCCTCGACAGGGCTGGAAACACCATATATTTT. This codes for CASSLDRAGNTIYF. The V call is TRBV28, the J call TRBJ1-3; the match to TRBD1 covers 7 bases. The CDR3 has 14 amino acids. Germline CDR1 is MDHEN and CDR2 is SYDVKM. The V and J ends lost 6 bases and 2 bases, in that order; junction bases with no gene match: 4.